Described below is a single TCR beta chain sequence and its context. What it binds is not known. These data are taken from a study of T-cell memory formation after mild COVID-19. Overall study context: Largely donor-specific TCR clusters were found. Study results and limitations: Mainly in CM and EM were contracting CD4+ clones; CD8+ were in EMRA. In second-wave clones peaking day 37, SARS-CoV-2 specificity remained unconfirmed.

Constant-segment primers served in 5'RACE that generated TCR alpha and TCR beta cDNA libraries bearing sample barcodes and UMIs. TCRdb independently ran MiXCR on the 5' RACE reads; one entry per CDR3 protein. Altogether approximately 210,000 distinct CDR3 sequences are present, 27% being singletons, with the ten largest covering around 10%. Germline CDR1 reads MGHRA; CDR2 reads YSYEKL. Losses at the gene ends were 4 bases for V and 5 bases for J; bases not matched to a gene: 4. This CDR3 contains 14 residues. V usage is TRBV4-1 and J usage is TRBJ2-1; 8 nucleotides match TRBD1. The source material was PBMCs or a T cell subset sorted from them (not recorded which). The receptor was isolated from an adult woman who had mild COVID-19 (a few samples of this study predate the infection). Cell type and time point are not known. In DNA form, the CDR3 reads TGCGCCAGCAGCCGACCGGGACAGGACAATGAGCAGTTCTTC. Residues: CASSRPGQDNEQFF.